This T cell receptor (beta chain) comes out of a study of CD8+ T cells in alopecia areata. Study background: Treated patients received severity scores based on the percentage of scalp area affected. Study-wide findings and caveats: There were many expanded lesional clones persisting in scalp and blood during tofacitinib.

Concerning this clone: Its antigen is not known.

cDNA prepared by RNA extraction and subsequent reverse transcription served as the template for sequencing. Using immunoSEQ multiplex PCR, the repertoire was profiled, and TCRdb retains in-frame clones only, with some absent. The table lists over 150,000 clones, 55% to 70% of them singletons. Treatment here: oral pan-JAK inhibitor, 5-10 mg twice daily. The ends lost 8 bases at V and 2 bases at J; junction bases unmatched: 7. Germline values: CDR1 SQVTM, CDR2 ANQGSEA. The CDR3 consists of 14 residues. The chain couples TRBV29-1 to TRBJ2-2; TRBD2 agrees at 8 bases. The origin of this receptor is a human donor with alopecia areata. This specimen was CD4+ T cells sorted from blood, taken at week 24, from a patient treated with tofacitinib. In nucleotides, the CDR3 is TGCAGCTTCGCGGGACTAGGAAACACCGGGGAGCTGTTTTTT. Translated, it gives CSFAGLGNTGELFF.